The 14 T cell receptor beta chains presented below share a single source sample, sequenced in a study of blood T cell repertoires in COVID-19 (TCRdb year 2020). The method was the immunoSEQ multiplex PCR assay. Held by TCRdb, this immuneACCESS table contains in-frame sequences only and omits some clones. Under half of the omission traces to an unresolved V gene where checked; the cause of the rest is unknown. The sample records fewer than 150,000 clones, nearly 85% of which are singletons. Together, the top ten hold approximately 4% of the sample. Sequenced sample: PBMCs or T cells enriched from blood (not recorded which). These receptors were collected from a man aged 50 to 60 in a cohort exposed to, infected with or recovered from COVID-19 (not recorded which).

The V call is TRBV18, the J call TRBJ2-5; 8 positions match TRBD2. CDR3 length: 13 residues. The V gene end was trimmed by 3 bases and the J gene end by 5 bases; junction bases not matched to a gene: 2. Germline V CDR1 and CDR2: KGHSH, LQKENI. The CDR3 sequence is CASSPREEETQYF. The CDR3 DNA reads TGTGCCAGCTCACCGCGGGAGGAGGAGACCCAGTACTTC. Complete variable domain (other parts from reference TRBV18 and TRBJ2-5): NAGVMQNPRHLVRRRGQEARLRCSPMKGHSHVYWYRQLPEEGLKFMVYLQKENIIDESGMPKERFSAEFPKEGPSILRIQQVVRGDSAAYFCASSPREEETQYFGPGTRLLVL.

The V call is TRBV5-1, the J call TRBJ2-1; 8 bases align to TRBD2. V was pared by 4 bases and J by 0 bases, with 6 bases of the junction left unmatched. The CDR3 is 16 amino acids. CDR1 is SGHRS, CDR2 YFSETQ, per germline. CDR3 in amino acids: CASSPGAGGSYNEQFF. In DNA, the CDR3 is TGCGCCAGCAGCCCGGGGGCGGGAGGCTCCTACAATGAGCAGTTCTTC. Combining the CDR3 with reference TRBV5-1 and TRBJ2-1 gives the whole variable domain KAGVTQTPRYLIKTRGQQVTLSCSPISGHRSVSWYQQTPGQGLQFLFEYFSETQRNKGNFPGRFSGRQFSNSRSEMNVSTLELGDSALYLCASSPGAGGSYNEQFFGPGTRLTVL.

CDR3 nucleotide sequence: TGTGCCAGCAGCGTAGGGGACGCAGCGGGAGCGTTCTACAATGAGCAGTTCTTC. This gives the protein CASSVGDAAGAFYNEQFF. V and J are TRBV9 and TRBJ2-1; TRBD2 matches 8 bases. Germline trimming cut 0 bases from V and 3 bases from J; bases unmatched to any gene: 11. Germline values: CDR1 SGDLS, CDR2 YYNGEE. CDR3 length: 18 amino acids.

The chain recombines TRBV18 with TRBJ1-2; the D gene is possibly TRBD1 (6 bases). The CDR3 contains 14 residues. Trimming removed 5 bases from V and 8 bases from J, with 18 bases in between. Germline lookup yields CDR1 KGHSH and CDR2 LQKENI. The CDR3 nucleotides are TGTGCCAGCTCATCCTCAACAGGGTCGGGAGGCTACACCTTC. Translation gives CASSSSTGSGGYTF.

In DNA, the CDR3 is TGTGCCAGCAGCTTAAACGCGGACAGCTCACCCCTCCACTTT. Translating it yields CASSLNADSSPLHF. J is TRBJ1-6 and V is TRBV7-2; a possible D gene is TRBD1 (6 bases). The CDR3 has 14 amino acids. Trimming shortened V by 2 bases and J by 10 bases, and 12 bases separated the two germline ends. Germline CDR1 and CDR2: SGHTA and FQGNSA.

This sequence joins TRBV24-1 and TRBJ2-7; possible D gene TRBD2, 5 bases. The CDR3 is 13 residues long. Germline V gives CDR1 KGHDR, CDR2 SFDVKD. V was cut by 9 bases and J by 5 bases, with 16 bases left in between. In DNA form, the CDR3 reads TGTGCCACCGGTCGAGGAGGTGTCAACGAGCAGTACTTC. Translating it yields CATGRGGVNEQYF.

The genes are TRBV27 and TRBJ2-3; possible D gene TRBD1, 6 bases. V lost 2 bases, J lost 0 bases, and 12 bases lay in between. The CDR3 runs 16 residues. Germline V gene sequence: CDR1 MNHEY, CDR2 SMNVEV (reference sequence). Here the CDR3 DNA reads TGTGCCAGCAGTTTAAGGGGGAGCTGGAGCACAGATACGCAGTATTTT. Protein sequence: CASSLRGSWSTDTQYF.

This CDR3 reads CASWGLADETGSYEQYF. CDR3 DNA sequence: TGTGCCAGCTGGGGACTAGCGGACGAAACCGGCTCCTACGAGCAGTACTTC. V gene TRBV25-1 combines with J gene TRBJ2-7, with TRBD2 identical over 11 bases. In germline, CDR1 is MGHDK, CDR2 SYGVNS. There are 17 residues in the CDR3. V trimming: 8 bases; J trimming: 0 bases; junction bases outside the gene matches: 12.

The chain links TRBV11-2 to TRBJ2-3; perhaps TRBD2 as D (6 bases). The ends were cut back, 5 bases at V and 2 bases at J, with 14 bases in the middle. This CDR3 spans 15 amino acids. Germline-derived CDR1 and CDR2 are SGHAT and FQNNGV. CDR3 nucleotide sequence: TGTGCCAGCAGCGGGCTAACGCGGGACACAGATACGCAGTATTTT. This translates into CASSGLTRDTDTQYF.

The chain combines TRBV18 with TRBJ2-5; 7 nucleotides align to TRBD1. The germline gives CDR1 KGHSH, CDR2 LQKENI. This CDR3 has 16 residues. The ends lost 1 base at V and 0 bases at J; junction bases unmatched: 5. The CDR3 sequence: CASSPLTGIHQETQYF. In nucleotides, the CDR3 is TGTGCCAGCTCACCACTGACAGGGATTCACCAAGAGACCCAGTACTTC.

The chain carries TRBV9 and TRBJ2-5, with D tentatively TRBD1 (6 bases). The V end lost 4 bases, the J end lost 9 bases, and 19 bases lay between the germline ends. CDR1 and CDR2 from the germline V gene are SGDLS and YYNGEE. CDR3 length: 14 amino acids. The CDR3 protein is CASSSRQEWGSQYF. CDR3 in DNA: TGTGCCAGCAGCTCCCGACAGGAGTGGGGGTCCCAGTACTTC.

This clone has a single count. CDR3 sequence (DNA): TGTGCCAGCAGTTTATGGGGGGCATCTGGTGAAGCTTTCTTT. It codes for CASSLWGASGEAFF. V gene TRBV28 combines with J gene TRBJ1-1; D may be TRBD1 (6 bases). Germline CDR1 reads MDHEN; CDR2 reads SYDVKM. Trimming cost V 0 bases and J 7 bases, with 12 bases left between them. CDR3 length: 14 amino acids.

The chain combines TRBV5-1 with TRBJ1-4; tentatively, D is TRBD1 (6 bases). The V and J ends lost 0 bases and 7 bases respectively, with 10 bases between them. The CDR3 covers 14 residues. Germline values: CDR1 SGHRS, CDR2 YFSETQ. The CDR3 DNA reads as TGCGCCAGCAGCTTGGAACTACAGGGTGAAAAACTGTTTTTT. It specifies CASSLELQGEKLFF.

A few counts support this clone. V is TRBV5-4 and J is TRBJ1-1; D might be TRBD1 (5 bases). CDR1 is SGHNT and CDR2 is YYREEE in the germline V gene (reference sequence). Trimming shortened V by 0 bases and J by 10 bases, and 19 bases separated the two germline ends. This CDR3 spans 15 amino acids. CDR3 nucleotide sequence: TGTGCCAGCAGCTTGGTGACTCAGGGCCGCGAGGTAGCTTTCTTT. Protein product: CASSLVTQGREVAFF.